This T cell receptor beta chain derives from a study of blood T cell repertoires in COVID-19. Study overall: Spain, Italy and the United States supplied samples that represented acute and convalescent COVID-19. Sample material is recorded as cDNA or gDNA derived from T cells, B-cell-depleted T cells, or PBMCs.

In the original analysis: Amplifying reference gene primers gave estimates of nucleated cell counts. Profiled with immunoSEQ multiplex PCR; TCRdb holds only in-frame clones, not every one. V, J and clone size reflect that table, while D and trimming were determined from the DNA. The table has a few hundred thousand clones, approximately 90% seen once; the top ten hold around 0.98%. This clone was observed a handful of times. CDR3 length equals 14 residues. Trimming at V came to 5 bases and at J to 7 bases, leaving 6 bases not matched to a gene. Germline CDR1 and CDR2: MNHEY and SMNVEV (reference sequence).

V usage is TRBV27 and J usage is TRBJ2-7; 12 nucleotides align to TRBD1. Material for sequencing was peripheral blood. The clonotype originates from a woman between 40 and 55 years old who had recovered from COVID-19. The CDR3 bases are TGTGCCAGCAGTCCGGGACAGGGGGCTGGGGAGCAGTACTTC. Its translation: CASSPGQGAGEQYF.